The 25 T cell receptor beta chains below were found in one sample sequenced in a study of blood T cell repertoires in COVID-19. The protocol was immunoSEQ multiplex PCR, while the TCRdb copy is restricted to in-frame clones and leaves out a portion. The sample consists of around 150,000 clones, just under 85% of them appearing once. The sequenced sample was peripheral blood. These receptors were collected from a woman aged 80 or over with acute or convalescent COVID-19.

The chain uses TRBV4-1 and TRBJ2-7; 8 bases agree with TRBD2. From germline, CDR1 is MGHRA and CDR2 YSYEKL. The CDR3 sequence is 17 residues long. After removal of 1 base from V and 9 bases from J, the junction contained 17 bases not matched to a gene. The CDR3 bases are TGCGCCAGCAGCCAAGTAGGTGGACTTAGCGGGAAATCGGGGCAGTACTTC. Protein sequence: CASSQVGGLSGKSGQYF.

This clone was counted a single time. V is TRBV19 and J is TRBJ2-3; TRBD2 matches at 11 bases. In germline, CDR1 is LNHDA, CDR2 SQIVND (reference sequence). Trimming at V came to 6 bases and at J to 0 bases, leaving 8 bases not matched to a gene. The CDR3 spans 17 residues. DNA for the CDR3: TGTGCCAGTAGCAACGCCAGGACTAGCGGGAGCACAGATACGCAGTATTTT. Residues: CASSNARTSGSTDTQYF.

This clone showed up just a few times. V gene TRBV7-2 combines with J gene TRBJ1-2; maybe TRBD1 (5 bases). The CDR3 is 11 residues long. The germline V gene encodes CDR1 SGHTA and CDR2 FQGNSA. Trimming took off 1 base at V and 13 bases at J, with 10 bases between the two ends. The CDR3 DNA sequence: TGTGCCAGCAGCTTAGGGCAGGGTTTCACCTTC. Protein: CASSLGQGFTF.

V gene TRBV5-4 combines with J gene TRBJ1-6, with D possibly matching TRBD1 (6 bases). Trimming removed 4 bases at V and 10 bases at J, with 18 bases between. This CDR3 is built from 15 residues. Per the germline V gene, CDR1 is SGHNT and CDR2 is YYREEE (reference sequence). CDR3 sequence (DNA): TGTGCCAGCAGCAGGGACACCCTCACCATGTCACCCCTCCACTTT. Translation gives CASSRDTLTMSPLHF.

V gene TRBV5-1 combines with J gene TRBJ1-6; 9 bases map to TRBD1. Germline lookup yields CDR1 SGHRS and CDR2 YFSETQ. V trimming: 3 bases; J trimming: 10 bases; junction bases outside the gene matches: 8. The CDR3 contains 15 residues. The CDR3 reads CASSSRQGGDSPLHF. CDR3 nucleotide sequence: TGCGCCAGCAGCTCCCGACAGGGGGGAGACTCACCCCTCCACTTT.

The rearrangement uses TRBV5-4 and TRBJ2-7, with 8 bases lining up with TRBD2. Germline-derived CDR1 and CDR2 are SGHNT and YYREEE (reference sequence). With 3 bases clipped from V and 3 bases from J, the junction kept 2 bases outside the gene matches. The CDR3 runs to 13 residues. CDR3 amino acids: CASSYTSGYEQYF. The CDR3 bases are TGTGCCAGCAGCTACACTAGCGGCTACGAGCAGTACTTC.

This rearrangement joins TRBV19 to TRBJ1-2; 7 bases fit TRBD1. In germline, CDR1 is LNHDA, CDR2 SQIVND (reference sequence). The CDR3 runs to 14 residues. Trimming at V came to 6 bases and at J to 4 bases, leaving 8 bases not matched to a gene. CDR3 protein: CASSRQGYSYGYTF. In nucleotides, the CDR3 is TGTGCCAGTAGCCGACAGGGCTACAGCTATGGCTACACCTTC. Looking up the rest from reference TRBV19 and TRBJ1-2 gives the full variable domain: DGGITQSPKYLFRKEGQNVTLSCEQNLNHDAMYWYRQDPGQGLRLIYYSQIVNDFQKGDIAEGYSVSREKKESFPLTVTSAQKNPTAFYLCASSRQGYSYGYTFGSGTRLTVV.

The chain uses TRBV29-1 and TRBJ2-7; TRBD2 might be the D (6 bases). V lost 4 bases to trimming and J lost 6 bases, with 16 bases between them. Germline V lookup: CDR1 SQVTM, CDR2 ANQGSEA. This CDR3 contains 13 residues. The CDR3 sequence: CSVGGLAGREQYF. DNA for the CDR3: TGCAGCGTTGGGGGCCTCGCGGGGCGCGAGCAGTACTTC.

The V gene is TRBV28, the J gene TRBJ2-5; D remains ambiguous. The CDR3 is 17 amino acids. V was cut by 6 bases and J by 1 base, with 21 bases left in between. CDR1 MDHEN and CDR2 SYDVKM come from the germline V gene. The CDR3 DNA reads TGTGCCAGCAGCCCTCGGGTAAGAGGCGGTGTCCAAGAGACCCAGTACTTC. Residues: CASSPRVRGGVQETQYF. The whole variable domain, filled in from reference TRBV28 and TRBJ2-5, reads DVKVTQSSRYLVKRTGEKVFLECVQDMDHENMFWYRQDPGLGLRLIYFSYDVKMKEKGDIPEGYSVSREKKERFSLILESASTNQTSMYLCASSPRVRGGVQETQYFGPGTRLLVL.

The rearrangement joins TRBV7-2 to TRBJ2-1, with 7 bases identical to TRBD2. This CDR3 region has 14 residues. The germline V gene has CDR1 SGHTA and CDR2 FQGNSA. V trimming: 3 bases; J trimming: 2 bases; junction bases outside the gene matches: 1. CDR3 residues: CASSLLAAYNEQFF. The CDR3 bases are TGTGCCAGCAGCTTGCTAGCGGCCTACAATGAGCAGTTCTTC.

V gene TRBV18 combines with J gene TRBJ2-1; D possibly corresponds to TRBD2 (5 bases). Deletions cut 3 bases from V and 4 bases from J, with 13 bases between. Germline CDR1 KGHSH, CDR2 LQKENI. This CDR3 contains 15 residues. The CDR3 DNA reads TGTGCCAGCTCACCCCTCTCGGGGTCTTACAATGAGCAGTTCTTC. As protein: CASSPLSGSYNEQFF.

The gene calls are TRBV5-4 and TRBJ2-7; 11 positions match TRBD1. V was clipped by 2 bases and J by 3 bases; unmatched bases: 4. This CDR3 spans 15 amino acids. In germline, CDR1 is SGHNT, CDR2 YYREEE (reference sequence). CDR3 in DNA: TGTGCCAGCAGCTTACGGACAGGGGGCTTCTACGAGCAGTACTTC. Translating gives CASSLRTGGFYEQYF.

This clone was recorded a few times. The chain recombines TRBV5-1 with TRBJ1-4; 7 bases line up with TRBD1. CDR3 length: 14 residues. Germline-derived CDR1 and CDR2 are SGHRS and YFSETQ. After removal of 5 bases from V and 0 bases from J, the junction contained 1 base not matched to a gene. DNA for the CDR3: TGCGCCAGCAGGCAGGGGGCAACTAATGAAAAACTGTTTTTT. Its protein is CASRQGATNEKLFF.

DNA of the CDR3: TGTGCCAGCAGCTTGAACGGCAGGACTTTTGCCGGGGAGCTGTTTTTT. Its protein product is CASSLNGRTFAGELFF. V usage is TRBV5-5 and J usage is TRBJ2-2; weak D call: TRBD2 (5 bases). The V end lost 1 base, the J end lost 6 bases, and 16 bases lay between the germline ends. The CDR3 extends over 16 amino acids. The germline gives CDR1 SGHKS, CDR2 YYEKEE (reference sequence).

V usage is TRBV6-5 and J usage is TRBJ2-7; D call uncertain. Trimming stripped 6 bases from V and 0 bases from J, with 9 bases between. Looked up from germline, CDR1 is MNHEY and CDR2 is SVGAGI. This CDR3 has 13 amino acids. DNA for the CDR3: TGTGCCAGCAGCTTCGACTTCTCCTACGAGCAGTACTTC. It is translated as CASSFDFSYEQYF.

This rearrangement joins TRBV10-3 to TRBJ2-7; TRBD1 is a possible D gene (5 bases). V was shortened by 2 bases and J by 2 bases, with 10 bases between the two germline ends. Looked up from germline, CDR1 is ENHRY and CDR2 is SYGVKD. This CDR3 has 14 residues. CDR3 protein: CAISESRQPYEQYF. The CDR3 DNA is TGTGCCATCAGTGAGAGTAGACAGCCCTACGAGCAGTACTTC.

V gene TRBV11-2 combines with J gene TRBJ2-4, with D perhaps matching TRBD2 (6 bases). V shed 0 bases and J shed 2 bases, with 11 bases lying between them. The CDR3 consists of 16 residues. Germline V CDR1 and CDR2: SGHAT, FQNNGV. CDR3 region: CASSLDLGGSKNIQYF. Written as DNA, the CDR3 is TGTGCCAGCAGCTTAGATTTGGGGGGATCCAAAAACATTCAGTACTTC.

Turning to this clone: The same CDR3 is also encoded by other DNA sequences in this sample. The rearrangement joins TRBV11-2 to TRBJ1-3; D perhaps matches TRBD1 (6 bases). CDR1 and CDR2 from the germline V gene are SGHAT and FQNNGV. The CDR3 is 14 residues long. The V gene lost 6 bases and the J gene lost 4 bases, with 13 bases spanning the gap. The CDR3 loop is CASSRDRLGNTIYF. CDR3 coding DNA: TGTGCCAGCAGTCGAGACAGGCTGGGAAACACCATATATTTT.

The gene calls are TRBV5-1 and TRBJ2-7; weak D call: TRBD1 (6 bases). With 1 base removed from V and 2 bases from J, the gap between germline ends came to 10 bases. Germline V gives CDR1 SGHRS, CDR2 YFSETQ. The CDR3 length is 14 residues. The DNA for the CDR3 is TGCGCCAGCAGCTTGAATCAGGGGCCCTACGAGCAGTACTTC. Amino acids: CASSLNQGPYEQYF.

The chain couples TRBV5-4 to TRBJ2-7; a weak D match, TRBD2 (6 bases). Germline V lookup: CDR1 SGHNT, CDR2 YYREEE (reference sequence). The CDR3 has 15 amino acids. Between the trimmed V and J ends, which lost 4 bases and 0 bases, there was a span of 14 bases. The CDR3 bases are TGTGCCAGCAGCCCGAGTAGCGGCAACTCCTACGAGCAGTACTTC. It yields the protein CASSPSSGNSYEQYF.

This chain links TRBV11-2 with TRBJ1-3; no clear D gene. Germline CDR1 is SGHAT and CDR2 is FQNNGV. Trimming took 6 bases from V and 2 from J, leaving 11 bases between them. The CDR3 spans 14 residues. The CDR3 reads CASSSPGTGNTIYF. CDR3 nucleotide sequence: TGTGCCAGCAGTAGCCCCGGTACTGGAAACACCATATATTTT. The whole variable domain, filled in from reference TRBV11-2 and TRBJ1-3, reads EAGVAQSPRYKIIEKRQSVAFWCNPISGHATLYWYQQILGQGPKLLIQFQNNGVVDDSQLPKDRFSAERLKGVDSTLKIQPAKLEDSAVYLCASSSPGTGNTIYFGEGSWLTVV.

The chain carries TRBV9 and TRBJ2-2, with 10 bases fitting TRBD1. Looked up from germline, CDR1 is SGDLS and CDR2 is YYNGEE. Unmatched junction bases numbered 5, after V lost 3 bases and J lost 3 bases. This CDR3 has 16 residues. CDR3 amino acids: CASSEPDRGYTGELFF. As DNA, the CDR3 is TGTGCCAGCAGCGAGCCGGACAGGGGGTACACCGGGGAGCTGTTTTTT. The whole variable domain, filled in from reference TRBV9 and TRBJ2-2, reads DSGVTQTPKHLITATGQRVTLRCSPRSGDLSVYWYQQSLDQGLQFLIQYYNGEERAKGNILERFSAQQFPDLHSELNLSSLELGDSALYFCASSEPDRGYTGELFFGEGSRLTVL.

This clone was picked up a small number of times. The CDR3 here is CASSYSEHSEAFF. CDR3 bases: TGTGCCAGCAGTTACTCGGAGCACTCTGAAGCTTTCTTT. This rearrangement joins TRBV6-5 to TRBJ1-1; D is ambiguous. Looked up from germline, CDR1 is MNHEY and CDR2 is SVGAGI. CDR3 length: 13 amino acids. V was pared by 0 bases and J by 6 bases, with 8 bases between.

This clone was counted only a few times. The chain joins TRBV9 to TRBJ2-1; 7 bases map to TRBD2. This CDR3 is built from 18 residues. After removal of 0 bases from V and 0 bases from J, the junction contained 9 bases not matched to a gene. CDR1 is SGDLS, CDR2 YYNGEE, per germline. The CDR3 DNA sequence: TGTGCCAGCAGCGTAGGGGCGGGAGCAGCGAGCTCCTACAATGAGCAGTTCTTC. Residues: CASSVGAGAASSYNEQFF.

V gene TRBV3-1 (or the pseudogene TRBV3-2) combines with J gene TRBJ2-3; D gene unclear. Per the germline V gene, CDR1 is LGHDT and CDR2 is YNNKEL (reference sequence). V lost 3 bases and J 7 bases, leaving 5 bases between the germline ends. The CDR3 contains 11 residues. The CDR3 nucleotides are TGTGCCAGCAGCCATGGCTATACGCAGTATTTT. Amino acids: CASSHGYTQYF.